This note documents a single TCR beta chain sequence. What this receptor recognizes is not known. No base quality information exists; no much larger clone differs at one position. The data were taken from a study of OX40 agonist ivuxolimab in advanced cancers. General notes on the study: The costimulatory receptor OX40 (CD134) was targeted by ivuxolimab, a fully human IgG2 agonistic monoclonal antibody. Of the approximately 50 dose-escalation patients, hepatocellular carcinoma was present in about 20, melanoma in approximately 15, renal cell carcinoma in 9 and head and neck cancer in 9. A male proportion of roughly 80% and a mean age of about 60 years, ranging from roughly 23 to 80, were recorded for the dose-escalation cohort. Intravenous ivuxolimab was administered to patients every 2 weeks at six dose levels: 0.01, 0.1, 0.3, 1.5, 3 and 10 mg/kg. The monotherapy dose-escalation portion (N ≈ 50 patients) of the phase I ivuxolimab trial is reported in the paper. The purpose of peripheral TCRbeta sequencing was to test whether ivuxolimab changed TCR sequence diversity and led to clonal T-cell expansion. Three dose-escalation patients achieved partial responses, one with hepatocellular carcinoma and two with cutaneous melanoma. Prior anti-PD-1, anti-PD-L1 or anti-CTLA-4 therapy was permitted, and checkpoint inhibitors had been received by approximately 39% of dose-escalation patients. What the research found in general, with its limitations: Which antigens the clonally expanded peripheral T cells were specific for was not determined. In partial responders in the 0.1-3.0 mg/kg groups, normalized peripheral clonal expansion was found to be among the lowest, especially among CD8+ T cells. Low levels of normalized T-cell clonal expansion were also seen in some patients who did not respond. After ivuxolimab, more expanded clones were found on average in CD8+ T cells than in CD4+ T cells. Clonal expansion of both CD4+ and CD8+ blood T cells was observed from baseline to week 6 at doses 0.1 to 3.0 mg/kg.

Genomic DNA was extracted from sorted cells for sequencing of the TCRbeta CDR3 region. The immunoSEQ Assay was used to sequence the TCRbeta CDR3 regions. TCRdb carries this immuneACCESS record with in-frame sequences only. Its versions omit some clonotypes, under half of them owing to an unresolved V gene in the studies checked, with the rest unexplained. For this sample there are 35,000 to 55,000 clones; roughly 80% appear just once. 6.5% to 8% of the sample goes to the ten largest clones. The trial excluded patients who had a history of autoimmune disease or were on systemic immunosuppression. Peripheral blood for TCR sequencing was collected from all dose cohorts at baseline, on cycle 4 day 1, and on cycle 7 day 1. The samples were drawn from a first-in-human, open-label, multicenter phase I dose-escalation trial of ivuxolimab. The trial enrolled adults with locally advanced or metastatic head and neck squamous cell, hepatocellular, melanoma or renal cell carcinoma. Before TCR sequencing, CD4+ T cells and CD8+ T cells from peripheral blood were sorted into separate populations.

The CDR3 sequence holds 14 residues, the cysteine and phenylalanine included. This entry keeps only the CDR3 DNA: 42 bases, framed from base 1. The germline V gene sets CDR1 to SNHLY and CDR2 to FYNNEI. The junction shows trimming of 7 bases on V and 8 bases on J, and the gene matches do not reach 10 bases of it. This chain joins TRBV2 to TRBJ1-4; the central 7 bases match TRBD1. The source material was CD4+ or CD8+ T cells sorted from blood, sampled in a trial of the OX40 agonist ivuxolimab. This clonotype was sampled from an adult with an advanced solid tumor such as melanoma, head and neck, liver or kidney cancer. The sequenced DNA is TGTGCCAGCAACGACAGGGACGAGGCCGAAAAACTGTTTTTT. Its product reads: CASNDRDEAEKLFF.